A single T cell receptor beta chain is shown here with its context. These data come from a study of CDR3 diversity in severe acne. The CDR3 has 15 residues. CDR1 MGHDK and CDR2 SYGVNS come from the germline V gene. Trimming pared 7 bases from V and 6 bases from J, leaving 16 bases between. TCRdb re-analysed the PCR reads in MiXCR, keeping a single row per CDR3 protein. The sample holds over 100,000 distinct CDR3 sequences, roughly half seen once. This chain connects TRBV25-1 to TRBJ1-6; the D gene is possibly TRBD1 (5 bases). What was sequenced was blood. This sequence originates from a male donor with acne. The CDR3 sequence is CASTDTGEGNSPLHF. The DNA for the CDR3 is TGTGCCAGCACGGACACCGGGGAGGGTAATTCACCCCTCCACTTT.